This TCR beta chain originates from a study of blood T cell repertoires in COVID-19. The CDR3 totals 15 residues. The V and J ends lost 2 bases and 4 bases respectively, with 14 bases between them. Germline values: CDR1 LGHDT, CDR2 YNNKEL (reference sequence). Sequencing used immunoSEQ multiplex PCR; TCRdb keeps in-frame clones, though not all of them. Altogether 81,000 or so clones are present, roughly 85% being singletons, with the ten largest covering more than 9.5%. The rearrangement uses TRBV3-1 (or the pseudogene TRBV3-2) and TRBJ1-1; tentatively, D is TRBD1 (6 bases). This receptor was obtained from a man between 45 and 60 years old with COVID-19, enrolled during active disease. Input material: peripheral blood. This CDR3 reads CASSQTGQSGTEAFF. The DNA of the CDR3 is TGTGCCAGCAGCCAAACCGGACAGTCGGGCACTGAAGCTTTCTTT.